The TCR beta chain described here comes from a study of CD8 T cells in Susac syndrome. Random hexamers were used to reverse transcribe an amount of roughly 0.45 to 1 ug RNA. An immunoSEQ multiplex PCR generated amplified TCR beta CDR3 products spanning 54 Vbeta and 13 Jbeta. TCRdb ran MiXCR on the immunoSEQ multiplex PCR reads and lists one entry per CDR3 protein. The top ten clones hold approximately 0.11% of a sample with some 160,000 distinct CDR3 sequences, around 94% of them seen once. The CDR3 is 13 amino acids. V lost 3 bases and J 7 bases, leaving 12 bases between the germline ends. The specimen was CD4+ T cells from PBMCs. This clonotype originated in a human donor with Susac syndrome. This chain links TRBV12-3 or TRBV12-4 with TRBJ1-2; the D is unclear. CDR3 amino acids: CASSFWGSSGYTF. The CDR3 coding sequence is TGTGCCAGCAGTTTTTGGGGTTCCTCTGGCTACACCTTC.